The table lists the clone carrying this T cell receptor beta chain with many counts. Its antigen remains unidentified. The CDR3 has 12 amino acids. Trimming removed 7 bases from V and 3 bases from J, with 10 bases in between. The germline V gene has CDR1 SGHAT and CDR2 FQDESV (reference sequence). The TCR beta CDR3 regions underwent amplification using RNA transcripts as the source. HTBI primers were used for first-round RT-PCR of the TCR CDR3. TCRdb fed the multiplex PCR reads into MiXCR, producing one record per CDR3 protein. This sample has under 250,000 distinct CDR3 sequences, with over 20% found just once. The data derive from a study of T cells in Graves' hyperthyroidism and ophthalmopathy. Overall study results and limits: Ophthalmopathy got predicted by the model a median about six months before its onset. Ophthalmopathy was separated from stable hyperthyroidism by a 13 V-J model. Blood also carried most thyroid clonotypes expanded above 0.001.

The J gene is TRBJ2-7, the V gene TRBV11-1, with D maybe TRBD1 (5 bases). The source of this sequence is a middle-aged woman with Graves' ophthalmopathy. Sequencing used blood. Here the CDR3 reads CASIKGDYEQYF. Here the CDR3 DNA reads TGTGCCAGCATCAAAGGGGACTACGAGCAGTACTTC.